This is a list of T cell receptor beta chains from one sample in a study of cytomegalovirus exposure and HLA in healthy donors. The method was immunoSEQ multiplex PCR; TCRdb's version includes in-frame clones alone and lacks a portion of them. Of over 200,000 clones listed, 70% to 80% are singletons. The specimen was PBMCs. All receptors derive from a male donor in good health and CMV-seronegative. Each CDR3 is given without its conserved first and last residue. Each record gives: V gene, D gene, clone size, CDR3 protein. D genes are given only for firm matches. Where a row states a size, it is once, few, many or the class of an expanded clone; other rows omit it.

TRBV7-9 | - | - | ASSLLVGNTEAF
TRBV29-1 | TRBD2 | few | SVIPLAANTGELF
TRBV19 | TRBD1 | - | ASTVGQGRNSPLH
TRBV6-1 | - | - | AIKSGAGYNEQF
TRBV18 | - | - | ASSRRVLGTGELF
TRBV9 | - | once | ASSVDYRAYEQY
TRBV5-1 | - | few | ASSLVRGRQTAKNIQY
TRBV6-5 | - | - | ASSYVPNLPLYEQF
TRBV11-3 | - | - | ASSLDRGFDTQY
TRBV11-3 | - | - | ASSLVGDGELF
TRBV7-9 | - | - | ASSPMGGGTGYT
TRBV6-1 | - | - | ASSSGSKTQY
TRBV7-8 | - | - | ASSSGVETQY
TRBV13 | TRBD2 | - | ASSHLSGAPYEQY
TRBV15 | - | - | ATSRDYQPQH
TRBV5-1 | - | - | ASSLANGNTIY
TRBV5-1 | - | few | ASSEDSYSGNTIY
TRBV11-2 | - | - | ASSADYEQY
TRBV7-9 | - | - | ASSVATAEL
TRBV14 | TRBD1 | - | ASSRRDRGNQPQH
TRBV5-1 | - | once | ASSLGTGNSNQPQH
TRBV27 | TRBD2 | - | ASTTLAGANEQY
TRBV19 | - | - | ASSPATGSTEAF
TRBV5-1 | TRBD1 | - | ASRRTGENTGELF
TRBV5-6 | - | - | ASSRRSSYNSPLH
TRBV5-1 | TRBD2 | - | ASSLRSSGNSGELF
TRBV6-5 | TRBD2 | - | ASSPGTSGINEQF
TRBV9 | - | - | ASSGRTAGNTIY
TRBV5-1 | TRBD2 | - | ASSDRSPSGRRNEQF
TRBV4-1 | TRBD2 | - | ASSQDGGTSGRETQY
TRBV7-2 | - | - | ASSLRGVYATNEKLF
TRBV6-5 | TRBD1 | - | ASSPRGQGLHEQF
TRBV19 | - | few | ASSSPGAPEAF
TRBV29-1 | - | few | SVGANTDTQY
TRBV9 | - | - | ASSALEGGDTQY
TRBV4-1 | TRBD2 | - | ASSPGKLAGRDNTGELF
TRBV10-3 | TRBD1 | - | AISGTTGGSGNTEAF
TRBV29-1 | - | - | SVEDDDRRGGGYT
TRBV19 | - | - | ASSTLATGELF
TRBV4-1 | - | - | ASSPSDSPLGSQH
TRBV5-8 | - | - | ASSLYRSGEQY
TRBV5-6 | TRBD2 | - | ASSSELAAYEQY
TRBV6-5 | - | - | ASSYSRNEQF
TRBV7-3 | - | once | ASSLEENTEAF
TRBV27 | TRBD1 | few | ASSIAGTGYNQPQH
TRBV7-6 | TRBD1 | once | ASSFGDSFGEQY
TRBV29-1 | - | - | SVRGTLYGYT
TRBV7-9 | - | - | ASSLTESAKNIQY
TRBV7-9 | - | - | ASSLLNTGELF
TRBV7-2 | TRBD2 | - | ASTNGGVSSYEQY
TRBV5-1 | TRBD1 | few | ASTTGTGLDEQY
TRBV4-2 | TRBD2 | - | ASSHPRALAGSMLYNEQF
TRBV5-1 | - | - | ASSLEGGSNEQF
TRBV28 | - | - | ASSPPQATYEQY
TRBV29-1 | TRBD1 | - | SVGQGFDTEAF
TRBV29-1 | - | - | SVRGRAGPSYEQY
TRBV6-4 | - | - | ASSQTSGVNYGYT
TRBV28 | TRBD1 | - | ASSPPGGGAYEQY
TRBV5-6 | - | few | ASSAGTRNQPQH